The clone carrying this TCR beta chain was picked up one time. The antigen is not known. The PCR had 60 Vbeta and 13 Jbeta primers. Generated by immunoSEQ multiplex PCR, the TCRdb table keeps only in-frame clones and is missing some. The sample records 90,000 to 120,000 clones, around 73% being singletons. The sample comes from a study of cytomegalovirus exposure and HLA in healthy donors. Points from the study as a whole: Reportedly, a later analysis found an Asian-associated ancestry cluster had fewer N-insertions than the approximately 700-donor mean. Confirmation was obtained in vitro that a few CMV-associated chains are specific for CMV antigens.

J gave up 9 bases and V 5 bases, and 6 bases lay outside the gene matches. Germline values: CDR1 SGHNT, CDR2 YENEEA. This CDR3 is built from 14 residues. The TCR comes from a man aged 25 to 45 in good health and CMV-seronegative. The sequenced sample was PBMCs. The rearrangement joins TRBV11-3 to TRBJ2-1; 11 bases match TRBD1. The CDR3 DNA sequence: TGTGCCAGCAGCCCAGGACAGGGGGCGGGTGAGCAGTTCTTC. As protein: CASSPGQGAGEQFF.